The 3 T cell receptor beta chains reported below all come from one sample, sequenced in a study of blood T cell repertoires in COVID-19. Some clones are missing from TCRdb's copy, which holds only in-frame ones; the method was immunoSEQ multiplex PCR. The sample records approximately 300,000 clones, approximately 84% being singletons. Source material: PBMCs or T cells enriched from blood (not recorded which). These receptors were collected from a woman under 30 who had recovered from COVID-19.

This chain joins TRBV18 and TRBJ2-2; 8 bases match TRBD2. Germline loops: CDR1 KGHSH, CDR2 LQKENI. J lost 6 bases, V lost 8 bases, and 8 bases had no gene match. The CDR3 contains 14 residues. The CDR3 spells CASLPGLGAGELFF. The CDR3 DNA is TGTGCCAGCCTACCGGGACTAGGGGCCGGGGAGCTGTTTTTT.

This clone was observed once. The V and J genes are TRBV4-2 and TRBJ2-1; 8 bases fit TRBD2. The junction had 5 bases not matched to a gene; V was cut back by 0 bases and J by 4 bases. The CDR3 is made up of 16 amino acids. Looked up from germline, CDR1 is LGHNA and CDR2 is YNFKEQ. The CDR3 DNA sequence: TGTGCCAGCAGCCAAGAAAGGTCTAGCGGGTACAATGAGCAGTTCTTC. The encoded protein is CASSQERSSGYNEQFF.

J is TRBJ2-5 and V is TRBV18; D is unresolved. From germline, CDR1 is KGHSH and CDR2 LQKENI. This CDR3 has 14 amino acids. V shed 1 base and J shed 3 bases, with 9 bases lying between them. CDR3 sequence: CASSPLSREETQYF. The CDR3 DNA sequence: TGTGCCAGCTCACCACTGAGCCGGGAAGAGACCCAGTACTTC. The entire variable domain, with the rest obtained from reference TRBV18 and TRBJ2-5, is as follows: NAGVMQNPRHLVRRRGQEARLRCSPMKGHSHVYWYRQLPEEGLKFMVYLQKENIIDESGMPKERFSAEFPKEGPSILRIQQVVRGDSAAYFCASSPLSREETQYFGPGTRLLVL.